This T cell receptor beta chain is drawn from a study of shared clonotypes between healthy human individuals. Generated by immunoSEQ multiplex PCR, the TCRdb table keeps only in-frame clones and is missing some. The data show about 680,000 clones, roughly 72% seen once. CDR3 length equals 19 residues. With V trimmed by 4 bases and J by 0 bases, 9 bases remained unmatched. The germline V gene has CDR1 SGHKS and CDR2 YYEKEE (reference sequence). Findings of the study overall: Expectations were that clonotype sharing among donors would be affected by sequencing depth.

Comment on this clone: The target antigen is unknown.

The sequenced material came from memory CD4+ T cells sorted from blood. As to subset: CD45RA-negative fraction. This receptor was identified in a woman in her thirties in good health. The chain recombines TRBV5-5 with TRBJ2-3, with 15 bases identical to TRBD2. The CDR3 sequence: CASSQLMGLAGGSTDTQYF. CDR3 bases: TGTGCCAGCAGCCAACTCATGGGACTAGCGGGAGGAAGCACAGATACGCAGTATTTT. The full variable domain, its missing parts supplied by reference TRBV5-5 and TRBJ2-3, is DAGVTQSPTHLIKTRGQQVTLRCSPISGHKSVSWYQQVLGQGPQFIFQYYEKEERGRGNFPDRFSARQFPNYSSELNVNALLLGDSALYLCASSQLMGLAGGSTDTQYFGPGTRLTVL.